The T cell receptor (beta chain) described here comes from a study of vaccination and CD4 T cells after COVID-19. Broader study findings: Early post-infection timepoints were not included, and relatively few convalescent patients were studied.

CDR1 is MNHNS, CDR2 SASEGT, per germline. The CDR3 sequence is 16 residues long. V lost 3 bases to trimming and J lost 6 bases, with 15 bases between them. Oncomine TCR Beta short-read sequencing was applied to DNA from cultured CD4+ T cells. Genomic DNA extraction was carried out from cultured CD4+ T cells. Via MiXCR, TCRdb re-called the PCR reads, giving one row per CDR3 protein. Of thousands of distinct CDR3 sequences listed, 36% are singletons. In the case of this clonotype: Its antigen is not identified.

Treatment in this sample: roughly 10-day PBMC culture with coronavirus spike peptide pools or control peptides (ViraFEST assay). The unexposed donor gave CD4+ T cells before the COVID-19 pandemic (2011-2018). This sequence originates from a human donor in good health. The chain carries TRBV6-1 and TRBJ1-6; tentative D call: TRBD1 (5 bases). The sample taken for sequencing was CD4+ T cells from blood, cultured in vitro. Written as DNA, the CDR3 is TGTGCCAGCAGTGATCGGCCCCAGGGAGGTAATTCACCCCTCCACTTT. Translating it yields CASSDRPQGGNSPLHF.